These 15 T cell receptor beta chains came from one sample sequenced in a study of blood T cell repertoires in COVID-19. Here immunoSEQ multiplex PCR was the method, and the copy in TCRdb shows in-frame clones only, minus some. The sample contains under 250,000 clones, about 86% of which appear only once. Material for sequencing was peripheral blood. Receptors originate from a man in his 60s with acute or convalescent COVID-19.

This clone was picked up one time. This chain links TRBV9 with TRBJ2-2; tentative D call: TRBD2 (5 bases). Germline-derived CDR1 and CDR2 are SGDLS and YYNGEE. The V end was cut by 0 bases, the J end by 4 bases, with 16 bases between. The CDR3 runs 17 residues. The CDR3 spells CASSVDRLTAGTGELFF. In nucleotides, the CDR3 is TGTGCCAGCAGCGTAGATCGGCTGACGGCGGGCACCGGGGAGCTGTTTTTT.

This clone has a handful of counts. The J gene is TRBJ2-2, the V gene TRBV18; D possibly corresponds to TRBD1 (7 bases). The V gene lost 1 base and the J gene lost 0 bases, with 15 bases spanning the gap. CDR3 length: 18 residues. Germline V gene lookup returns CDR1 KGHSH and CDR2 LQKENI. The CDR3 nucleotides are TGTGCCAGCTCACCACGGGGTCGGGGGACAGCGAACACCGGGGAGCTGTTTTTT. This codes for CASSPRGRGTANTGELFF.

The chain has TRBV30 and TRBJ2-7; D is unresolved. Trimming pared 0 bases from V and 4 bases from J, leaving 13 bases between. The CDR3 sequence is 14 residues long. Per the germline V gene, CDR1 is GTSNPN and CDR2 is SVGIG (reference sequence). The CDR3 reads CAWSVGQPLYEQYF. In DNA, the CDR3 is TGTGCCTGGAGTGTTGGGCAGCCCCTATACGAGCAGTACTTC.

The rearrangement joins TRBV28 to TRBJ1-2, with TRBD1 matching over 9 bases. The CDR3 runs 14 residues. Germline CDR1 is MDHEN and CDR2 is SYDVKM. The V segment lost 2 bases and the J segment 5 bases; nucleotides outside the gene matches: 3. CDR3 protein: CASSLLGQGYGYTF. The CDR3 region has the DNA TGTGCCAGCAGTTTACTCGGACAGGGGTATGGCTACACCTTC.

Note on this clone: One junction end does not reproduce the germline sequence, and a read error may be involved. The genes are TRBV14 and TRBJ1-2, with D maybe TRBD1 (6 bases). Germline-derived CDR1 and CDR2 are SGHDN and FVKESK. This CDR3 region has 14 residues. In DNA, the CDR3 is TGTGCCAGCAGCCAAGCATTCCAGGGGAGAAGGGTGCGCTTC. Its protein product is CASSQAFQGRRVRF.

J is TRBJ1-1 and V is TRBV10-1, with unresolved D. The CDR3 loop spans 16 amino acids. The germline V gene has CDR1 WNHNN and CDR2 SYGVQD (reference sequence). V shed 6 bases and J shed 0 bases, with 17 bases lying between them. CDR3 in DNA: TGCGCCAGCAGGGTCCCATGTACCGAGATGAACACTGAAGCTTTCTTT. It specifies CASRVPCTEMNTEAFF.

In its sample, this clone was seen once. This sequence joins TRBV7-9 and TRBJ1-5, with D hard to call. The germline CDR1 and CDR2 sequences are SEHNR and FQNEAQ (reference sequence). Between the trimmed V and J ends, which lost 1 base and 0 bases, there was a span of 10 bases. The CDR3 runs to 16 residues. The CDR3 bases are TGTGCCAGCAGCTTAGGACAAAGTGATAGCAATCAGCCCCAGCATTTT. This codes for CASSLGQSDSNQPQHF.

The chain has TRBV25-1 and TRBJ1-2, with 11 bases fitting TRBD1. The CDR3 is 18 amino acids. After removal of 2 bases from V and 2 bases from J, the junction contained 10 bases not matched to a gene. Germline values: CDR1 MGHDK, CDR2 SYGVNS. The CDR3 DNA follows: TGTGCCAGCAGTGAAAGGTATACGAGGACAGGGGGCAACTATGGCTACACCTTC. Translation: CASSERYTRTGGNYGYTF.

The genes are TRBV7-9 and TRBJ1-5, with 7 bases matching TRBD1. This CDR3 region has 15 residues. J gave up 6 bases and V 2 bases, and 7 bases lay outside the gene matches. The germline V gene encodes CDR1 SEHNR and CDR2 FQNEAQ (reference sequence). CDR3 residues: CASSLQGGAGQPQHF. The CDR3 nucleotides read TGTGCCAGCAGCTTACAAGGGGGCGCGGGTCAGCCCCAGCATTTT.

The J gene is TRBJ1-4, the V gene TRBV19; the D gene is possibly TRBD1 (5 bases). V lost 4 bases and J lost 4, with 16 bases in between. The CDR3 loop spans 16 amino acids. CDR1 and CDR2 (germline): LNHDA, SQIVND (reference sequence). CDR3 sequence reads: CASSTGGGTINEKLFF. CDR3 nucleotide sequence: TGTGCCAGTAGTACTGGGGGAGGAACGATTAATGAAAAACTGTTTTTT.

This chain uses TRBV25-1 with TRBJ1-1; D is possibly TRBD1 (5 bases). Trimming took off 8 bases at V and 1 base at J, with 14 bases between the two ends. From germline, CDR1 is MGHDK and CDR2 SYGVNS. The CDR3 totals 14 residues. The CDR3 reads CASRPGLRNTEAFF. In nucleotides, the CDR3 is TGTGCCAGCCGGCCGGGACTGCGGAACACTGAAGCTTTCTTT.

This clone was counted once. This chain uses TRBV28 with TRBJ1-4; 9 bases fit TRBD1. Germline values: CDR1 MDHEN, CDR2 SYDVKM. This CDR3 region has 14 residues. V gave up 2 bases and J gave up 7 bases; unmatched junction bases: 2. The CDR3 nucleotides read TGTGCCAGCAGTTTAGGGACAGGGTCTGAAAAACTGTTTTTT. This sequence encodes CASSLGTGSEKLFF.

This clone was seen a single time. The rearrangement links TRBV11-3 to TRBJ1-1; D is ambiguous. The CDR3 extends over 14 amino acids. CDR1 is SGHNT and CDR2 is YENEEA in the germline V gene. The ends were cut back, 1 base at V and 2 bases at J, with 8 bases in the middle. This CDR3 reads CASSLVGYNTEAFF. In DNA form, the CDR3 reads TGTGCCAGCAGCTTAGTCGGGTATAACACTGAAGCTTTCTTT.

DNA for the CDR3: TGTGCCAGCAGCTTCCGGACAGGAGAATCCTACGAGCAGTACTTC. Its protein is CASSFRTGESYEQYF. The V call is TRBV11-2, the J call TRBJ2-7; TRBD1 matches at 7 bases. The CDR3 runs to 15 residues. CDR1 SGHAT and CDR2 FQNNGV come from the germline V gene. The trim removed 3 bases at V and 1 base at J, leaving 6 bases unmatched. Using reference TRBV11-2 and TRBJ2-7 for the parts outside the CDR3, the full variable domain is EAGVAQSPRYKIIEKRQSVAFWCNPISGHATLYWYQQILGQGPKLLIQFQNNGVVDDSQLPKDRFSAERLKGVDSTLKIQPAKLEDSAVYLCASSFRTGESYEQYFGPGTRLTVT.

The chain couples TRBV28 to TRBJ1-5; maybe TRBD1 (6 bases). Germline V lookup: CDR1 MDHEN, CDR2 SYDVKM. Trimming removed 6 bases from V and 5 bases from J, with 17 bases in between. The CDR3 extends over 15 amino acids. This CDR3 reads CASSHIQGRDQPQHF. The CDR3, as DNA: TGTGCCAGCAGCCATATACAGGGAAGGGATCAGCCCCAGCATTTT.